This TCR beta chain was captured by sequencing in a study of spatial heterogeneity in lung cancer. General study findings and limits: Estimated TCR-seq coverage of tumor T cells was only about 7.4% for alpha chains. For beta chains, the corresponding estimate was roughly 12%. Nonsynonymous mutations, ubiquitous and regional, were tracked respectively by counts of ubiquitous and regional expanded TCRs. Tumors with more nonsynonymous mutations had more expanded intratumoral alpha and beta TCRs.

Sample time point: sample taken at primary tumor resection. No cell sorting; template was whole RNA from tumor, lung tissue or PBMC. Ten or more counts support this clonotype. What it binds is not known. Every TCR cDNA molecule bore a unique molecular identifier. TCRdb independently ran MiXCR on the 5' RACE reads; one entry per CDR3 protein. The sample consists of 100,000 or so distinct CDR3 sequences, 4.4% of them appearing once. This CDR3 is built from 15 residues. Per the germline V gene, CDR1 is SNHLY and CDR2 is FYNNEI. V was cut by 4 bases and J by 2 bases, with 14 bases left in between. This chain uses TRBV2 with TRBJ2-5; TRBD2 is a possible D gene (6 bases). The sample in question was lung tumor tissue, obtained at surgery. The origin of this receptor is a male donor with early-stage non-small cell lung cancer. The CDR3 nucleotides read TGTGCCAGCAGTGCGGACGGGAGTAATCAAGAGACCCAGTACTTC. This sequence encodes CASSADGSNQETQYF.